The 27 T cell receptor beta chains listed next were all sequenced from one sample in a study of T cell responses to AZD1222 COVID-19 vaccine. Using immunoSEQ multiplex PCR, the repertoire was profiled, and TCRdb retains in-frame clones only, with some absent. The repertoire includes over 55,000 clones, 83% of them detected once, and about 6% sits in the top ten. Here the sequenced sample was peripheral blood, taken 28 days after the second AZD1222 dose. The receptors derive from an adult who received the AZD1222 COVID-19 vaccine.

The genes are TRBV5-8 and TRBJ1-1; D possibly corresponds to TRBD1 (6 bases). V lost 4 bases and J 4 bases, leaving 17 bases between the germline ends. This CDR3 is 15 amino acids long. Germline assignment: CDR1 SGHTS and CDR2 YDEGEE. The CDR3 here is CASSPYQGLGTEAFF. CDR3 nucleotide sequence: TGTGCCAGCAGCCCCTATCAGGGGTTGGGCACTGAAGCTTTCTTT.

The chain joins TRBV4-3 to TRBJ2-3; 12 bases line up with TRBD2. This CDR3 has 18 residues. V lost 1 base and J lost 2; bases outside the gene matches: 7. CDR1 and CDR2 from the germline V gene are LGHNA and YSLEER. As DNA, the CDR3 is TGCGCCAGCAGCCAAGTACGACTAGCGGGGGAACACACAGATACGCAGTATTTT. It encodes CASSQVRLAGEHTDTQYF.

The chain employs TRBV7-9 and TRBJ2-7; D tentatively fits TRBD1 or TRBD2 (5 bases each). Deletions cut 5 bases from V and 1 base from J, with 15 bases between. The CDR3 runs 15 residues. In germline, CDR1 is SEHNR, CDR2 FQNEAQ (reference sequence). This chain's CDR3 is CASSLGPGSSYEQYF. The CDR3 DNA reads TGTGCCAGCAGCCTGGGGCCAGGGAGTTCCTACGAGCAGTACTTC.

V usage is TRBV29-1 and J usage is TRBJ1-1; unclear D gene. From germline, CDR1 is SQVTM and CDR2 ANQGSEA. V lost 7 bases to trimming and J lost 9 bases, with 18 bases between them. The CDR3 has 12 amino acids. The CDR3 DNA follows: TGCAGCGCCGACGAGACCGGGAGAAAAGCTTTCTTT. Amino acid sequence: CSADETGRKAFF.

The chain joins TRBV4-2 to TRBJ1-1; tentative D call: TRBD1 (5 bases). In germline, CDR1 is LGHNA, CDR2 YNFKEQ. The CDR3 is 18 amino acids. V was trimmed by 0 bases and J by 1 base, leaving 18 bases between them. CDR3 in DNA: TGTGCCAGCAGCCAAGATTCGGGGGGAGGGACGGGGAACACTGAAGCTTTCTTT. Amino acid sequence: CASSQDSGGGTGNTEAFF.

CDR3 loop: CASSFHRVSNTEAFF. CDR3 in DNA: TGTGCCAGCAGTTTCCACAGGGTGTCAAACACTGAAGCTTTCTTT. This chain connects TRBV6-6 to TRBJ1-1; a weak D match, TRBD1 (6 bases). CDR3 length: 15 residues. V dropped 4 bases and J dropped 2 bases, with 14 bases sitting between them. Germline CDR1 and CDR2: MNHNY and SVGAGI (reference sequence).

In regard to this clone: The junction and the germline gene differ at one end; a read error may be behind it. The chain recombines TRBV5-6 with TRBJ2-1; TRBD2 is a possible D gene (5 bases). This CDR3 is 14 amino acids long. Per germline, CDR1 SGHDT and CDR2 YYEEEE. The CDR3 loop is CASSLGTDSEELVF. In nucleotides, the CDR3 is TGTGCCAGCAGCTTGGGCACGGACTCGGAGGAACTGGTCTTC.

This chain joins TRBV12-3 or TRBV12-4 and TRBJ2-7; D possibly matches TRBD1 or TRBD2 (7 bases each). Deletions cut 6 bases from V and 7 bases from J, with 13 bases between. This CDR3 is built from 12 residues. The CDR3 sequence: CASSRQGGEQYF. The CDR3 nucleotides are TGTGCCAGCAGCCGACAGGGAGGGGAGCAGTACTTC.

In its sample, this clone was seen once. The V and J genes are TRBV10-1 and TRBJ1-2; D call uncertain. Trimming pared 5 bases from V and 3 bases from J, leaving 16 bases between. This CDR3 is 15 amino acids long. In germline, CDR1 is WNHNN, CDR2 SYGVQD (reference sequence). CDR3 nucleotides: TGCGCCAGCAGTTGTGCGAGGGCAGCTTACTATGGCTACACCTTC. It specifies CASSCARAAYYGYTF.

This sequence joins TRBV6-5 and TRBJ1-1; the match to TRBD1 covers 7 bases. The CDR3 length is 14 residues. Germline V lookup: CDR1 MNHEY, CDR2 SVGAGI. V dropped 5 bases and J dropped 1; count of bases not matched to a gene: 4. The CDR3 region is CASSRRDRNTEAFF. Written as DNA, the CDR3 is TGTGCCAGCAGTAGACGGGACAGGAACACTGAAGCTTTCTTT.

Only one count was recorded for this clone. The chain uses TRBV19 and TRBJ1-3; D is uncertain. V shed 7 bases and J shed 1 base, with 8 bases lying between them. The germline CDR1 and CDR2 sequences are LNHDA and SQIVND (reference sequence). The CDR3 spans 13 residues. This CDR3 is CASTFGSGNTIYF. The CDR3 nucleotides read TGTGCCAGTACTTTCGGGTCTGGAAACACCATATATTTT.

This chain uses TRBV6-5 with TRBJ1-3; D is possibly TRBD1 (5 bases). The germline CDR1 and CDR2 sequences are MNHEY and SVGAGI. The CDR3 has 14 amino acids. V was cut by 9 bases and J by 1 base, with 13 bases left in between. CDR3 in amino acids: CASSDSNSGNTIYF. Written as DNA, the CDR3 is TGTGCCAGTAGCGACAGTAATTCTGGAAACACCATATATTTT.

J is TRBJ1-1 and V is TRBV9; weak D call: TRBD1 (6 bases). Trimming took off 2 bases at V and 0 bases at J, with 11 bases between the two ends. The V gene's germline CDR1 is SGDLS and CDR2 YYNGEE. This CDR3 comprises 15 residues. The CDR3 region has the DNA TGTGCCAGCAGCGTCGTCACAGGGTTGAACACTGAAGCTTTCTTT. This gives the protein CASSVVTGLNTEAFF.

For the CDR3, the DNA is TGTGCCAGCTCACTTACAGGGGCTCGGAACACCGGGGAGCTGTTTTTT. Its translation: CASSLTGARNTGELFF. The V and J genes are TRBV18 and TRBJ2-2, with 7 bases lining up with TRBD1. Germline lookup yields CDR1 KGHSH and CDR2 LQKENI. The CDR3 loop spans 16 amino acids. V shed 4 bases and J 1 base; nucleotides not matched to a gene: 6.

The CDR3 is CASSFGRAPGSPLHF. The CDR3 DNA follows: TGTGCCAGCAGCTTCGGCAGGGCCCCGGGTTCACCCCTCCACTTT. The V and J genes are TRBV7-2 and TRBJ1-6; TRBD1 might be the D (5 bases). V lost 3 bases, J lost 9 bases, and 15 bases lay in between. Per germline, CDR1 SGHTA and CDR2 FQGNSA. This CDR3 is built from 15 residues.

In its sample, this clone was seen once. The chain combines TRBV28 with TRBJ2-7; D remains unclear. Germline CDR1 reads MDHEN; CDR2 reads SYDVKM. V lost 3 bases and J lost 3, with 9 bases in between. The CDR3 spans 13 residues. CDR3 in amino acids: CASSFQMGYEQYF. Written as DNA, the CDR3 is TGTGCCAGCAGTTTCCAGATGGGCTACGAGCAGTACTTC.

The chain links TRBV29-1 to TRBJ1-3, with TRBD1 matching over 7 bases. Trimming removed 5 bases from V and 4 bases from J; junction bases left unmatched: 5. The CDR3 is 13 amino acids. The germline V gene encodes CDR1 SQVTM and CDR2 ANQGSEA. The CDR3 DNA sequence: TGCAGCGTTCGAGGGGGCGCAGGAAACACCATATATTTT. Amino acid sequence: CSVRGGAGNTIYF.

The chain joins TRBV3-1 (or the pseudogene TRBV3-2) to TRBJ1-6, with 7 bases aligning to TRBD1. The CDR3 runs 15 residues. The V gene end was trimmed by 4 bases and the J gene end by 8 bases; junction bases not matched to a gene: 8. The germline gives CDR1 LGHDT, CDR2 YNNKEL (reference sequence). The CDR3 spells CASSRDGQGDSPLHF. The CDR3 DNA is TGTGCCAGCAGCCGGGACGGGCAGGGGGATTCACCCCTCCACTTT.

This sequence joins TRBV7-6 and TRBJ2-6; a weak D match, TRBD2 (5 bases). The CDR3 has 18 residues. Germline V gene sequence: CDR1 SGHVS, CDR2 FNYEAQ. V lost 2 bases and J 0 bases, leaving 14 bases between the germline ends. In nucleotides, the CDR3 is TGTGCCAGCAGCTTAACTCGAGGGCACAGCTCTGGGGCCAACGTCCTGACTTTC. It translates to CASSLTRGHSSGANVLTF.

This clone was observed once. The CDR3 here is CASSDGGGYTF. The CDR3 nucleotides are TGCGCCAGCAGCGACGGAGGGGGCTACACCTTC. The chain joins TRBV5-1 to TRBJ1-2; D gene uncertain. The CDR3 consists of 11 residues. Germline CDR1 reads SGHRS; CDR2 reads YFSETQ. With 4 bases removed from V and 8 bases from J, the gap between germline ends came to 9 bases. Filled out from reference TRBV5-1 and TRBJ1-2, the complete variable domain reads KAGVTQTPRYLIKTRGQQVTLSCSPISGHRSVSWYQQTPGQGLQFLFEYFSETQRNKGNFPGRFSGRQFSNSRSEMNVSTLELGDSALYLCASSDGGGYTFGSGTRLTVV.

On this clone itself: Other DNA sequences in this sample translate to the same CDR3. This rearrangement joins TRBV6-5 to TRBJ1-5, with a weak D call TRBD1 (6 bases). The CDR3 totals 12 residues. The V end was cut by 6 bases, the J end by 5 bases, with 8 bases between. Germline CDR1 and CDR2: MNHEY and SVGAGI. In DNA form, the CDR3 reads TGTGCCAGCAGGGAGGGGGATCAGCCCCAGCATTTT. This gives the protein CASREGDQPQHF.

The J gene is TRBJ2-5, the V gene TRBV5-5; 8 bases fit TRBD1. The CDR3 loop spans 15 amino acids. The J segment lost 5 bases and the V segment lost 4 bases, leaving 10 bases of the junction unmatched. In germline, CDR1 is SGHKS, CDR2 YYEKEE (reference sequence). The CDR3 loop is CASSPQDRARETQYF. As DNA, the CDR3 is TGTGCCAGCAGCCCCCAGGACAGGGCGAGGGAGACCCAGTACTTC.

The CDR3 here is CASSLGTGGCSSTDTQYF. The CDR3 DNA is TGTGCCAGCAGCCTAGGGACAGGGGGCTGTTCTAGCACAGATACGCAGTATTTT. The chain joins TRBV7-8 to TRBJ2-3, with 12 bases that match TRBD1. The CDR3 is made up of 18 amino acids. The germline gives CDR1 SGHVS, CDR2 FQNEAQ. V trimming: 5 bases; J trimming: 0 bases; junction bases outside the gene matches: 9.

Comments on this clone: The junction and the germline gene differ at one end; a read error may be behind it. The V and J genes are TRBV7-6 and TRBJ2-3; D is undetermined. Germline-derived CDR1 and CDR2 are SGHVS and FNYEAQ. The CDR3 extends over 16 amino acids. The CDR3 spells CASTLLARTSTDTQYF. The CDR3, as DNA: TGTGCCAGCACCTTACTTGCGCGTACTAGCACAGATACGCAGTATTTT.

J is TRBJ1-2 and V is TRBV2, with D possibly matching TRBD1 (6 bases). The CDR3 is made up of 18 amino acids. Germline V gene sequence: CDR1 SNHLY, CDR2 FYNNEI. Trimming pared 3 bases from V and 1 base from J, leaving 21 bases between. The CDR3 DNA reads TGTGCCAGCAGTGATAATCTGTCGTCGAGGACAGTTAACTATGGCTACACCTTC. It codes for CASSDNLSSRTVNYGYTF. The full variable domain, its missing parts supplied by reference TRBV2 and TRBJ1-2, is EPEVTQTPSHQVTQMGQEVILRCVPISNHLYFYWYRQILGQKVEFLVSFYNNEISEKSEIFDDQFSVERPDGSNFTLKIRSTKLEDSAMYFCASSDNLSSRTVNYGYTFGSGTRLTVV.

The table lists this clone with a few counts. The chain is built from TRBV27 and TRBJ1-1; 9 nucleotides match TRBD1. The length of the CDR3 is 16 residues. V lost 7 bases and J lost 5; bases outside the gene matches: 14. The germline CDR1 and CDR2 sequences are MNHEY and SMNVEV (reference sequence). The CDR3 loop reads CASTLLPGQGNTEAFF. The CDR3 DNA follows: TGTGCCAGCACCCTCCTCCCGGGACAGGGAAATACTGAAGCTTTCTTT.

This rearrangement joins TRBV11-2 to TRBJ2-1; TRBD2 might be the D (7 bases). The germline V gene has CDR1 SGHAT and CDR2 FQNNGV. The ends were cut back, 2 bases at V and 6 bases at J, with 14 bases in the middle. CDR3 length: 15 residues. The CDR3 reads CASSLRGRGSNEQFF. CDR3 nucleotides: TGTGCCAGCAGCTTACGGGGGCGGGGGAGCAATGAGCAGTTCTTC. The variable domain in full, completed from reference TRBV11-2 and TRBJ2-1, reads EAGVAQSPRYKIIEKRQSVAFWCNPISGHATLYWYQQILGQGPKLLIQFQNNGVVDDSQLPKDRFSAERLKGVDSTLKIQPAKLEDSAVYLCASSLRGRGSNEQFFGPGTRLTVL.